Each of the 30 T cell receptor beta chains below was sequenced from the same sample in a study of T cell repertoires in cytomegalovirus infection. TCRdb recomputed calls from the reads with MiXCR, one row per CDR3 protein. The sample carries around 310,000 distinct CDR3 sequences, 15% to 20% recorded once. Sequencing input: PBMCs. Source of these receptors: a human donor in good health (CMV status not recorded). Some clones in this sample may be carry-over from other donors' samples.

This clonotype was seen repeatedly, ten times or more. V gene TRBV12-3 or TRBV12-4 combines with J gene TRBJ2-1; 8 bases are shared with TRBD1. J lost 3 bases, V lost 6 bases, and 4 bases had no gene match. The CDR3 totals 14 residues. The CDR3 nucleotides read TGTGCCAGCAGCTTAACAGGGGGCTACAATGAGCAGTTCTTC. Protein product: CASSLTGGYNEQFF.

Many counts were recorded for this clonotype. V is TRBV7-6 and J is TRBJ2-1; D not resolved. The CDR3 length is 15 residues. The germline V and J ends were trimmed by 2 bases and 7 bases, with 15 bases remaining between them. From germline, CDR1 is SGHVS and CDR2 FNYEAQ. In DNA, the CDR3 is TGTGCCAGCAGCTTATTGCTGGGTTCACGAAATGAGCAGTTCTTC. This encodes CASSLLLGSRNEQFF. Full variable domain (rest looked up from reference TRBV7-6 and TRBJ2-1): GAGVSQSPRYKVTKRGQDVALRCDPISGHVSLYWYRQALGQGPEFLTYFNYEAQQDKSGLPNDRFSAERPEGSISTLTIQRTEQRDSAMYRCASSLLLGSRNEQFFGPGTRLTVL.

This chain uses TRBV5-6 with TRBJ1-3; D gene ambiguous. The CDR3 sequence is 13 residues long. Germline values: CDR1 SGHDT, CDR2 YYEEEE. Between the trimmed V and J ends, which lost 2 bases and 2 bases, there was a span of 5 bases. The CDR3 protein is CASSFATGNTIYF. The CDR3 DNA follows: TGTGCCAGCAGCTTCGCCACTGGAAACACCATATATTTT.

This clonotype was counted at least ten times. The J gene is TRBJ2-5, the V gene TRBV28; the match to TRBD2 covers 7 bases. This CDR3 comprises 13 residues. The V and J ends lost 5 bases and 5 bases, in that order; junction bases with no gene match: 5. Germline CDR1 is MDHEN and CDR2 is SYDVKM. The CDR3 reads CASSRTRGETQYF. CDR3 bases: TGTGCCAGCAGTCGGACTAGAGGGGAGACCCAGTACTTC.

This clonotype has a count of ten or more. The J gene is TRBJ1-6, the V gene TRBV20-1, with D hard to call. V was pared by 3 bases and J by 0 bases, with 9 bases between. Germline assignment: CDR1 DFQATT and CDR2 SNEGSKA (reference sequence). The CDR3 length is 15 residues. CDR3 in amino acids: CSARGHSSYNSPLHF. The CDR3, as DNA: TGCAGTGCTAGGGGTCACAGCTCCTATAATTCACCCCTCCACTTT.

This clonotype was seen many times. The chain links TRBV28 to TRBJ2-2; 10 nucleotides match TRBD1. The CDR3 length is 16 residues. Germline V gene data show CDR1 as MDHEN and CDR2 as SYDVKM. Unmatched junction bases numbered 4, after V lost 1 base and J lost 5 bases. DNA for the CDR3: TGTGCCAGCAGTTTATCGACAGGGGGCGGAACCGGGGAGCTGTTTTTT. Amino acids: CASSLSTGGGTGELFF.

CDR3 sequence: CASSYSGVLRDEQFF. In DNA form, the CDR3 reads TGTGCCAGCTCCTACTCGGGCGTTTTAAGGGATGAGCAGTTCTTC. V gene TRBV18 combines with J gene TRBJ2-1; D is unclear. Germline assignment: CDR1 KGHSH and CDR2 LQKENI. Trimming removed 6 bases at V and 8 bases at J, with 20 bases between. This CDR3 is built from 15 residues.

V gene TRBV18 combines with J gene TRBJ1-1, with D unclear. The CDR3 length is 12 residues. Germline V gives CDR1 KGHSH, CDR2 LQKENI. The V and J ends lost 3 bases and 7 bases respectively, with 9 bases between them. CDR3 sequence: CASSPGESEAFF. CDR3 bases: TGTGCCAGCTCACCCGGGGAGAGTGAAGCTTTCTTT.

This clonotype was counted only a few times. The V call is TRBV5-1, the J call TRBJ2-2; unclear D gene. CDR3 length equals 12 residues. The V gene's germline CDR1 is SGHRS and CDR2 YFSETQ. Trimming took 3 bases from V and 7 from J, leaving 7 bases between them. The CDR3 bases are TGCGCCAGCAGCTCCGGACGCGGGGAGCTGTTTTTT. It encodes CASSSGRGELFF.

The rearrangement uses TRBV2 and TRBJ2-5, with unresolved D. The length of the CDR3 is 12 residues. The V end was cut by 5 bases, the J end by 10 bases, with 14 bases between. Germline CDR1 SNHLY, CDR2 FYNNEI. The CDR3 sequence: CASSFQGTDQYF. The CDR3 bases are TGTGCCAGCAGTTTCCAAGGAACGGACCAGTACTTC. Full variable domain (remainder filled in from reference TRBV2 and TRBJ2-5): EPEVTQTPSHQVTQMGQEVILRCVPISNHLYFYWYRQILGQKVEFLVSFYNNEISEKSEIFDDQFSVERPDGSNFTLKIRSTKLEDSAMYFCASSFQGTDQYFGPGTRLLVL.

The gene calls are TRBV18 and TRBJ2-3; no clear D. V was shortened by 2 bases and J by 1 base, with 7 bases between the two germline ends. Germline V gene sequence: CDR1 KGHSH, CDR2 LQKENI. The CDR3 spans 14 residues. DNA of the CDR3: TGTGCCAGCTCACCAATCTCGGGCACAGATACGCAGTATTTT. It is translated as CASSPISGTDTQYF.

The rearrangement links TRBV12-3 or TRBV12-4 to TRBJ2-2; 8 bases map to TRBD1. Germline trimming cut 5 bases from V and 3 bases from J; bases unmatched to any gene: 5. CDR3 length: 15 amino acids. The CDR3 sequence: CASSRGTGYTGELFF. CDR3 DNA sequence: TGTGCCAGCAGTCGCGGGACAGGATACACCGGGGAGCTGTTTTTT.

The rearrangement joins TRBV6-8 to TRBJ2-2, with 14 bases fitting TRBD2. J lost 0 bases, V lost 7 bases, and 4 bases had no gene match. The length of the CDR3 is 17 residues. Germline V gives CDR1 MNHGY, CDR2 SAAAGT. The CDR3 DNA is TGTGCCAGCACTCCGACTAGCGGGGGGGCGAACACCGGGGAGCTGTTTTTT. Residues: CASTPTSGGANTGELFF.

The V gene is TRBV6-8, the J gene TRBJ2-2; D unclear. This CDR3 comprises 12 residues. Per the germline V gene, CDR1 is MNHGY and CDR2 is SAAAGT. V was trimmed by 9 bases and J by 1 base, leaving 6 bases between them. The CDR3 DNA reads TGTGCCAGTGGCAAGAACACCGGGGAGCTGTTTTTT. This encodes CASGKNTGELFF.

This clonotype was counted at least ten times. The chain couples TRBV2 to TRBJ2-2; no clear D. The CDR3 loop spans 14 amino acids. Germline loops: CDR1 SNHLY, CDR2 FYNNEI. V gave up 5 bases and J gave up 7 bases, with 14 bases separating them. CDR3 sequence reads: CASSPLRSDGELFF. CDR3 nucleotides: TGTGCCAGCAGTCCATTGAGGTCGGACGGGGAGCTGTTTTTT. The full variable domain, in which reference TRBV2 and TRBJ2-2 provide the parts outside the CDR3, is EPEVTQTPSHQVTQMGQEVILRCVPISNHLYFYWYRQILGQKVEFLVSFYNNEISEKSEIFDDQFSVERPDGSNFTLKIRSTKLEDSAMYFCASSPLRSDGELFFGEGSRLTVL.

This clonotype has just a few counts. This rearrangement joins TRBV6-2 or TRBV6-3 to TRBJ2-1; TRBD1 might be the D (5 bases). Germline V gene sequence: CDR1 MNHEY, CDR2 SVGEGT. The CDR3 totals 14 residues. V was trimmed by 4 bases and J by 9 bases, leaving 16 bases between them. DNA of the CDR3: TGTGCCAGCAGTTCCCTGACAGTTTATGGTGAGCAGTTCTTC. Translated: CASSSLTVYGEQFF.

Many counts were recorded for this clonotype. CDR3 nucleotide sequence: TGTGCCAGCAGTGAAGGGCCCAGGGGGGCCGGCTATGGCTACACCTTC. Protein product: CASSEGPRGAGYGYTF. The V call is TRBV6-1, the J call TRBJ1-2, with 7 bases aligning to TRBD1. J gave up 4 bases and V 1 base, and 9 bases lay outside the gene matches. CDR1 is MNHNS, CDR2 SASEGT, per germline. This CDR3 comprises 16 residues.

Many counts were recorded for this clonotype. The chain combines TRBV7-9 with TRBJ1-1; D not resolved. CDR3 size: 15 residues. V gave up 5 bases and J gave up 2 bases, with 15 bases separating them. Germline-derived CDR1 and CDR2 are SEHNR and FQNEAQ (reference sequence). The CDR3 DNA follows: TGTGCCAGCAGCCCAAAGCGGCAGAATAACACTGAAGCTTTCTTT. This translates into CASSPKRQNNTEAFF.

The V call is TRBV20-1, the J call TRBJ2-1; 8 bases are a match to TRBD1. The CDR3 covers 16 residues. J lost 4 bases, V lost 0 bases, and 8 bases had no gene match. The V gene's germline CDR1 is DFQATT and CDR2 SNEGSKA (reference sequence). CDR3: CSARDLTGVGYNEQFF. CDR3 in DNA: TGCAGTGCTAGAGACCTGACAGGGGTCGGGTACAATGAGCAGTTCTTC.

This clonotype was seen ten or more times. This chain connects TRBV24-1 to TRBJ2-2; 8 nucleotides agree with TRBD1. V gave up 3 bases and J gave up 2 bases; unmatched junction bases: 10. The CDR3 is 18 amino acids. Per germline, CDR1 KGHDR and CDR2 SFDVKD. This CDR3 is CATSDPTGTGTNTGELFF. DNA for the CDR3: TGTGCCACCAGTGATCCGACCGGGACAGGAACAAACACCGGGGAGCTGTTTTTT.

In its sample, this clonotype was seen many times. This chain uses TRBV7-2 with TRBJ1-4; TRBD1 is a possible D gene (6 bases). This CDR3 region has 14 residues. The V and J ends lost 3 bases and 8 bases respectively, with 13 bases between them. The germline V gene encodes CDR1 SGHTA and CDR2 FQGNSA. CDR3 in amino acids: CASSFTGGGEKLFF. The CDR3 bases are TGTGCCAGCAGCTTCACAGGAGGGGGGGAAAAACTGTTTTTT.

This clonotype has ten or more counts. The rearrangement links TRBV7-2 to TRBJ2-2; D is unresolved. The V and J ends lost 1 base and 0 bases respectively, with 6 bases between them. CDR1 is SGHTA and CDR2 is FQGNSA in the germline V gene. The CDR3 extends over 15 amino acids. Here the CDR3 reads CASSLGRTNTGELFF. CDR3 nucleotides: TGTGCCAGCAGCTTAGGACGCACGAACACCGGGGAGCTGTTTTTT. Complete variable domain (other parts from reference TRBV7-2 and TRBJ2-2): GAGVSQSPSNKVTEKGKDVELRCDPISGHTALYWYRQSLGQGLEFLIYFQGNSAPDKSGLPSDRFSAERTGGSVSTLTIQRTQQEDSAVYLCASSLGRTNTGELFFGEGSRLTVL.

The rearrangement uses TRBV6-5 and TRBJ2-2; 7 bases line up with TRBD1. Germline CDR1 reads MNHEY; CDR2 reads SVGAGI. This CDR3 contains 15 residues. Germline trimming cut 6 bases from V and 5 bases from J; bases unmatched to any gene: 9. This chain's CDR3 is CASRPRGLGTGELFF. In nucleotides, the CDR3 is TGTGCCAGCAGACCCAGGGGGTTAGGAACCGGGGAGCTGTTTTTT.

The chain is built from TRBV28 and TRBJ2-1; D tentatively fits TRBD1 or TRBD2 (5 bases each). Trimming pared 4 bases from V and 3 bases from J, leaving 13 bases between. The CDR3 runs to 15 residues. Germline CDR1 MDHEN, CDR2 SYDVKM. Written as DNA, the CDR3 is TGTGCCAGCAGTTCTGGAACGGGGCACTACAATGAGCAGTTCTTC. This codes for CASSSGTGHYNEQFF.

This clonotype was seen at least ten times. The V call is TRBV7-2, the J call TRBJ2-5, with 7 bases fitting TRBD1. After removal of 7 bases from V and 5 bases from J, the junction contained 7 bases not matched to a gene. Germline V gene data show CDR1 as SGHTA and CDR2 as FQGNSA. The CDR3 sequence is 13 residues long. CDR3: CASNAGGSETQYF. CDR3 in DNA: TGTGCCAGCAACGCAGGGGGTTCGGAGACCCAGTACTTC.

This clonotype turned up a few times. The chain joins TRBV27 to TRBJ1-2; D is uncertain. Deletions cut 4 bases from V and 8 bases from J, with 17 bases between. The germline V gene has CDR1 MNHEY and CDR2 SMNVEV (reference sequence). The CDR3 has 14 amino acids. The DNA of the CDR3 is TGTGCCAGCAGTTCTGGGCCAATTGGTATCGGCTACACCTTC. This translates into CASSSGPIGIGYTF.

The chain employs TRBV20-1 and TRBJ2-1, with a weak D call TRBD1 (5 bases). Looked up from germline, CDR1 is DFQATT and CDR2 is SNEGSKA (reference sequence). The CDR3 sequence is 16 residues long. Trimming took 2 bases from V and 2 from J, leaving 16 bases between them. CDR3 DNA sequence: TGCAGTGCTAGAAGGCGAGACAGAAACCCCTACAATGAGCAGTTCTTC. Translation gives CSARRRDRNPYNEQFF.

Note on this clonotype: The junction departs from germline at one end; a sequencing error may be responsible. The chain has TRBV20-1 and TRBJ2-4, with D possibly being TRBD1 (6 bases). The CDR3 totals 16 residues. Germline-derived CDR1 and CDR2 are DFQATT and SNEGSKA (reference sequence). The CDR3 DNA is TGCAGTGCTAGTAGACAGCCAGGGGCAGCCAAAAACTTTCAGTACTTC. Its translation: CSASRQPGAAKNFQYF.

V usage is TRBV19 and J usage is TRBJ1-5, with D tentatively TRBD1 (6 bases). Per the germline V gene, CDR1 is LNHDA and CDR2 is SQIVND (reference sequence). The CDR3 extends over 15 amino acids. Trimming removed 4 bases from V and 6 bases from J, with 16 bases in between. CDR3 DNA sequence: TGTGCCAGTAGTACGGGGGCAGGGTTCGGTCAGCCCCAGCATTTT. Translation gives CASSTGAGFGQPQHF.

This clonotype has more than one count but fewer than ten. CDR3 nucleotide sequence: TGTGCCAGCAGCTTGACGGGGACAGGGGGGAGAGACACAGATACGCAGTATTTT. It encodes CASSLTGTGGRDTDTQYF. The V call is TRBV7-2, the J call TRBJ2-3, with 11 bases that match TRBD1. V lost 3 bases, J lost 2 bases, and 10 bases stayed unmatched. The CDR3 sequence is 18 residues long. Germline V gene lookup returns CDR1 SGHTA and CDR2 FQGNSA.